Presented here are 2 T cell receptor beta chains from one specimen sequenced in a study of post-analysis software for immune sequencing data. General study findings and limits: Patients carried five TRBV segments more frequently than controls did, and TRBV5-6, TRBV5-1 and TRBV20-1 were among them.

Tagging with unique molecular identifiers was a feature of the TCR beta cDNA libraries. Using its own MiXCR run on the PCR reads, TCRdb lists one record per CDR3 protein. The sample contains 750,000 to 900,000 distinct CDR3 sequences, roughly 46% of which appear only once. These receptors' targets are unknown. Material: blood. Receptor source: a girl aged 5-17 years with multiple sclerosis.

This clonotype appeared a few times. The chain employs TRBV12-3 or TRBV12-4 and TRBJ2-3, with D tentatively TRBD2 (6 bases). This CDR3 has 17 amino acids. V dropped 4 bases and J dropped 4 bases, with 21 bases sitting between them. In nucleotides, the CDR3 is TGTGCCAGCAGTTCAAATAGGGACTCCGGACCCGCAGATACGCAGTATTTT. This sequence encodes CASSSNRDSGPADTQYF.

This chain uses TRBV5-1 with TRBJ2-7, with 7 bases that match TRBD2. V was clipped by 4 bases and J by 1 base; unmatched bases: 8. Germline V lookup: CDR1 SGHRS, CDR2 YFSETQ. The CDR3 is 15 residues long. CDR3 loop: CASSRGERRSYEQYF. DNA for the CDR3: TGCGCCAGCAGCCGGGGGGAGCGTAGATCCTACGAGCAGTACTTC.